A single sample is the source of the 30 T cell receptor beta chains below, sequenced in a study of radiation and T cells in renal cell carcinoma. Assay: immunoSEQ multiplex PCR; the TCRdb copy retains only in-frame clones and omits some. The profile shows under 30,000 clones, under 65% of them singletons. Described treatment: treatment-naive control, cytoreductive nephrectomy. The specimen was tumor tissue, collected from a patient whose treatment was nephrectomy without radiotherapy. All receptors come from a human donor with renal cell carcinoma.

The V and J genes are TRBV29-1 and TRBJ2-7; TRBD1 might be the D (6 bases). Deletions cut 4 bases from V and 4 bases from J, with 8 bases between. This CDR3 region has 11 residues. Germline V CDR1 and CDR2: SQVTM, ANQGSEA. CDR3 bases: TGCAGCGTTGGGGACAAGTACGAGCAGTACTTC. Amino acid sequence: CSVGDKYEQYF.

The chain carries TRBV5-4 and TRBJ1-1, with D unclear. The germline gives CDR1 SGHNT, CDR2 YYREEE (reference sequence). Trimming left V 0 bases short and J 4 bases short, with 7 bases between. The length of the CDR3 is 13 residues. CDR3 in DNA: TGTGCCAGCAGCTTGGGTGGGTTCACTGAAGCTTTCTTT. It encodes CASSLGGFTEAFF. The complete variable domain, with remaining parts taken from reference TRBV5-4 and TRBJ1-1, reads ETGVTQSPTHLIKTRGQQVTLRCSSQSGHNTVSWYQQALGQGPQFIFQYYREEENGRGNFPPRFSGLQFPNYSSELNVNALELDDSALYLCASSLGGFTEAFFGQGTRLTVV.

The J gene is TRBJ1-1, the V gene TRBV14; D ambiguous. The CDR3 consists of 13 residues. The ends were cut back, 4 bases at V and 3 bases at J, with 9 bases in the middle. Germline lookup yields CDR1 SGHDN and CDR2 FVKESK. Here the CDR3 DNA reads TGTGCCAGCAGCCTCTTATTAGACACTGAAGCTTTCTTT. It codes for CASSLLLDTEAFF.

This sequence joins TRBV6-5 and TRBJ1-1; the match to TRBD1 covers 9 bases. Germline values: CDR1 MNHEY, CDR2 SVGAGI. The CDR3 is 15 residues long. J gave up 5 bases and V 5 bases, and 9 bases lay outside the gene matches. CDR3: CASSKDRGGGTEAFF. In DNA form, the CDR3 reads TGTGCCAGCAGTAAGGACAGGGGAGGGGGGACTGAAGCTTTCTTT.

This clone was observed a handful of times. The V call is TRBV12-5, the J call TRBJ2-1; D is possibly TRBD1 (5 bases). Trimming left V 2 bases short and J 13 bases short, with 12 bases between. Germline V gene sequence: CDR1 LGHNT, CDR2 FRNRAP. The CDR3 extends over 12 amino acids. The CDR3 nucleotides read TGTGCTAGTGGTTTGTCAGGGTATTTTCAGTTCTTC. It is translated as CASGLSGYFQFF.

This clone was counted once. This chain connects TRBV5-1 to TRBJ2-7, with no clear D. The V end lost 1 base, the J end lost 4 bases, and 6 bases lay between the germline ends. Per germline, CDR1 SGHRS and CDR2 YFSETQ. The CDR3 has 12 amino acids. CDR3 in amino acids: CASSLLGYEQYF. Written as DNA, the CDR3 is TGCGCCAGCAGCTTGTTAGGTTACGAGCAGTACTTC.

This clone was picked up a small number of times. The chain employs TRBV4-3 and TRBJ2-7; 10 bases are a match to TRBD2. J was trimmed by 7 bases and V by 0 bases; bases with no gene match: 9. The germline CDR1 and CDR2 sequences are LGHNA and YSLEER. CDR3 length: 16 amino acids. This CDR3 is CASSQDQRGGLLEQYF. CDR3 coding DNA: TGCGCCAGCAGCCAAGATCAGCGGGGGGGACTACTGGAGCAGTACTTC.

This chain uses TRBV5-1 with TRBJ1-1, with D possibly TRBD1 on 6 matching bases. Germline V gives CDR1 SGHRS, CDR2 YFSETQ. The CDR3 covers 18 residues. Trimming took off 4 bases at V and 4 bases at J, with 26 bases between the two ends. This CDR3 is CASSSKGQAHGVGTEAFF. The CDR3 coding sequence is TGCGCCAGCAGCAGCAAGGGACAAGCGCATGGGGTTGGCACTGAAGCTTTCTTT.

The chain joins TRBV9 to TRBJ2-3; tentatively, D is TRBD2 (5 bases). Per the germline V gene, CDR1 is SGDLS and CDR2 is YYNGEE. The V gene lost 4 bases and the J gene lost 2 bases, with 17 bases spanning the gap. The CDR3 consists of 16 residues. The CDR3 nucleotides read TGTGCCAGCAGCCCTAGCCCCGGGTCCGTCACAGATACGCAGTATTTT. Its translation: CASSPSPGSVTDTQYF.

The chain joins TRBV6-1 to TRBJ2-2; D is perhaps TRBD1 or TRBD2 (6 bases each). CDR1 is MNHNS and CDR2 is SASEGT in the germline V gene. Trimming stripped 10 bases from V and 7 bases from J, with 22 bases between. This CDR3 has 15 residues. CDR3 amino acids: CATLGGPGRGGELFF. CDR3 nucleotides: TGTGCCACCCTAGGGGGGCCCGGAAGGGGCGGGGAGCTGTTTTTT.

The chain employs TRBV5-1 and TRBJ2-2; 7 bases match TRBD2. Germline CDR1 and CDR2: SGHRS and YFSETQ. CDR3 length equals 16 residues. The V and J ends lost 3 bases and 4 bases, in that order; junction bases with no gene match: 9. This CDR3 is CASSWGTTTTTGELFF. Written as DNA, the CDR3 is TGCGCCAGCAGCTGGGGGACTACGACAACCACCGGGGAGCTGTTTTTT. Filled out from reference TRBV5-1 and TRBJ2-2, the complete variable domain reads KAGVTQTPRYLIKTRGQQVTLSCSPISGHRSVSWYQQTPGQGLQFLFEYFSETQRNKGNFPGRFSGRQFSNSRSEMNVSTLELGDSALYLCASSWGTTTTTGELFFGEGSRLTVL.

The chain recombines TRBV16 with TRBJ1-2; a weak D match, TRBD1 (5 bases). This CDR3 region has 17 residues. The V and J ends lost 0 bases and 0 bases respectively, with 14 bases between them. Germline V gene data show CDR1 as KGHSY and CDR2 as FQNENV. CDR3 nucleotides: TGTGCCAGCAGCCAATCTGGGGATGGGACGGCTAACTATGGCTACACCTTC. Protein: CASSQSGDGTANYGYTF.

This sequence joins TRBV27 and TRBJ2-5, with 8 bases matching TRBD2. CDR3 length: 15 amino acids. Germline V CDR1 and CDR2: MNHEY, SMNVEV (reference sequence). The J segment lost 4 bases and the V segment lost 4 bases, leaving 8 bases of the junction unmatched. The CDR3 loop is CASSYGGGRAETQYF. In DNA, the CDR3 is TGTGCCAGCAGTTACGGGGGGGGCCGCGCAGAGACCCAGTACTTC.

The chain links TRBV21-1 to TRBJ1-6. TRBV21-1 counts as a pseudogene. CDR3 length equals 16 residues. CDR3 bases: TGTGCCAGCAGCCTTCGACGGACGGCTGATAATTCACCCCTCCACTTT. The encoded protein is CASSLRRTADNSPLHF.

CDR3: CASSSGTATNQPQHF. In DNA form, the CDR3 reads TGTGCCAGCAGTTCCGGGACAGCTACAAATCAGCCCCAGCATTTT. This chain joins TRBV7-9 and TRBJ1-5, with 7 nucleotides matching TRBD1. Per germline, CDR1 SEHNR and CDR2 FQNEAQ (reference sequence). There are 15 residues in the CDR3. The V gene end was trimmed by 6 bases and the J gene end by 4 bases; junction bases not matched to a gene: 9.

This clone is a singleton in its sample. The J gene is TRBJ2-2, the V gene TRBV5-6; D remains unclear. V dropped 0 bases and J dropped 1 base, with 4 bases sitting between them. The germline gives CDR1 SGHDT, CDR2 YYEEEE. The CDR3 totals 14 residues. The DNA for the CDR3 is TGTGCCAGCAGCTTGGGGGGGAACACCGGGGAGCTGTTTTTT. Its translation: CASSLGGNTGELFF. The full variable domain, its missing parts supplied by reference TRBV5-6 and TRBJ2-2, is DAGVTQSPTHLIKTRGQQVTLRCSPKSGHDTVSWYQQALGQGPQFIFQYYEEEERQRGNFPDRFSGHQFPNYSSELNVNALLLGDSALYLCASSLGGNTGELFFGEGSRLTVL.

V gene TRBV4-2 combines with J gene TRBJ2-1; 7 bases are shared with TRBD2. The V segment lost 1 base and the J segment 0 bases; nucleotides outside the gene matches: 6. The CDR3 loop spans 17 amino acids. Germline-derived CDR1 and CDR2 are LGHNA and YNFKEQ. For the CDR3, the DNA is TGTGCCAGCAGCCAAGGGGGAGGGCTGAGCTCCTACAATGAGCAGTTCTTC. This translates into CASSQGGGLSSYNEQFF.

The J gene is TRBJ1-1, the V gene TRBV6-5; no clear D. Looked up from germline, CDR1 is MNHEY and CDR2 is SVGAGI. The CDR3 runs 14 residues. With 3 bases removed from V and 4 bases from J, the gap between germline ends came to 12 bases. The CDR3 region is CASSYWSGVTEAFF. DNA of the CDR3: TGTGCCAGCAGTTATTGGAGTGGAGTCACTGAAGCTTTCTTT.

The CDR3 sequence is CASSFDRVTEAFF. In DNA, the CDR3 is TGTGCCAGTAGTTTCGACAGGGTCACTGAAGCTTTCTTT. The J gene is TRBJ1-1, the V gene TRBV19, with 7 bases fitting TRBD1. V lost 5 bases to trimming and J lost 4 bases; unmatched junction nucleotides: 4. Per the germline V gene, CDR1 is LNHDA and CDR2 is SQIVND (reference sequence). CDR3 length: 13 amino acids.

The chain has TRBV5-6 and TRBJ2-5; tentative D call: TRBD2 (7 bases). CDR3 length equals 16 residues. CDR1 SGHDT and CDR2 YYEEEE come from the germline V gene. With 0 bases removed from V and 3 bases from J, the gap between germline ends came to 15 bases. The CDR3 reads CASSLAGRGGEETQYF. The DNA for the CDR3 is TGTGCCAGCAGCTTGGCCGGTCGCGGGGGCGAAGAGACCCAGTACTTC. The full variable domain, completed using reference TRBV5-6 and TRBJ2-5, is DAGVTQSPTHLIKTRGQQVTLRCSPKSGHDTVSWYQQALGQGPQFIFQYYEEEERQRGNFPDRFSGHQFPNYSSELNVNALLLGDSALYLCASSLAGRGGEETQYFGPGTRLLVL.

Comments on this clone: One end of the junction varies from germline; a read error may be responsible. V is TRBV10-3 and J is TRBJ1-2, with D hard to call. The germline gives CDR1 ENHRY, CDR2 SYGVKD. The CDR3 is 14 amino acids. CDR3 nucleotides: TGTGCCAGCAGTTCCTATCGGGTGTTGAATGGCTACACCTTC. The encoded protein is CASSSYRVLNGYTF.

V and J are TRBV11-2 and TRBJ1-2; a weak D match, TRBD1 (5 bases). The V gene's germline CDR1 is SGHAT and CDR2 FQNNGV. The CDR3 is made up of 14 amino acids. Between the trimmed V and J ends, which lost 7 bases and 4 bases, there was a span of 16 bases. In nucleotides, the CDR3 is TGTGCCAGCACCCCGCGGCAGGGCGCCTATGGCTACACCTTC. This gives the protein CASTPRQGAYGYTF.

In this sample, this clone turned up a few times. The V call is TRBV7-2, the J call TRBJ1-2; 7 bases align to TRBD1. Germline lookup yields CDR1 SGHTA and CDR2 FQGNSA. Trimming removed 3 bases from V and 4 bases from J; junction bases left unmatched: 8. The CDR3 is made up of 15 amino acids. The CDR3 DNA sequence: TGTGCCAGCAGCTTGCTCGCCGGGACAGTCTATGGCTACACCTTC. This translates into CASSLLAGTVYGYTF.

Concerning this clone: A single base separates this from a much larger clone, so it may be a read error. The chain combines TRBV5-1 with TRBJ1-2; D uncertain. The CDR3 spans 13 residues. Trimming removed 0 bases at V and 2 bases at J, with 5 bases between. Germline CDR1 is SGHRS and CDR2 is YFSETQ. As DNA, the CDR3 is TGCGCCAGCAGCTTGGACAGCAACTATGGCTACACCTTC. Translation gives CASSLDSNYGYTF.

This clone was recorded only once. The rearrangement joins TRBV27 to TRBJ1-1; TRBD1 matches at 7 bases. This CDR3 region has 15 residues. Germline V gives CDR1 MNHEY, CDR2 SMNVEV (reference sequence). V lost 0 bases, J lost 5 bases, and 6 bases stayed unmatched. In DNA form, the CDR3 reads TGTGCCAGCAGTTTATCGAAAAACAGGGGAACTGAAGCTTTCTTT. This sequence encodes CASSLSKNRGTEAFF.

This clone occurred a few times. The V gene is TRBV5-1, the J gene TRBJ2-2, with D perhaps TRBD2 (6 bases). Germline values: CDR1 SGHRS, CDR2 YFSETQ. The CDR3 runs to 14 residues. The V and J ends lost 0 bases and 6 bases respectively, with 9 bases between them. The CDR3 DNA sequence: TGCGCCAGCAGCTTGGAGCGGGTGCCCGGGGAGCTGTTTTTT. It translates to CASSLERVPGELFF. Looking up the rest from reference TRBV5-1 and TRBJ2-2 gives the full variable domain: KAGVTQTPRYLIKTRGQQVTLSCSPISGHRSVSWYQQTPGQGLQFLFEYFSETQRNKGNFPGRFSGRQFSNSRSEMNVSTLELGDSALYLCASSLERVPGELFFGEGSRLTVL.

This clone has just one count. This sequence joins TRBV7-8 and TRBJ1-4, with D hard to call. The CDR3 is made up of 15 amino acids. Germline CDR1 and CDR2: SGHVS and FQNEAQ. Trimming removed 6 bases at V and 5 bases at J, with 16 bases between. The CDR3, as DNA: TGTGCCAGCAGTGGCAAAACCACTTTGAATGAAAAACTGTTTTTT. The encoded protein is CASSGKTTLNEKLFF.

The chain's CDR3 is CASSPRDQETQYF. Written as DNA, the CDR3 is TGCGCCAGCAGCCCACGGGACCAAGAGACCCAGTACTTC. V is TRBV5-1 and J is TRBJ2-5; D not resolved. CDR1 is SGHRS and CDR2 is YFSETQ in the germline V gene. The V and J ends lost 4 bases and 0 bases respectively, with 7 bases between them. The CDR3 length is 13 residues.

The V call is TRBV6-5, the J call TRBJ1-1; 7 bases align to TRBD1. V lost 5 bases and J lost 6; bases outside the gene matches: 12. This CDR3 comprises 15 residues. CDR1 is MNHEY, CDR2 SVGAGI, per germline. DNA of the CDR3: TGTGCCAGCAGTCGAGAAACACAGGGGAAGGCTGAAGCTTTCTTT. Amino acids: CASSRETQGKAEAFF.

The chain employs TRBV6-1 and TRBJ2-7; 11 positions match TRBD1. Germline V gives CDR1 MNHNS, CDR2 SASEGT. J lost 6 bases, V lost 6 bases, and 10 bases had no gene match. The CDR3 has 15 residues. The CDR3 coding sequence is TGTGCCAGCAGCCTTGAGGGGGGGACAGGGGGCGAGCAGTACTTC. This gives the protein CASSLEGGTGGEQYF.